This passage covers 16 T cell receptor beta chains from one sample sequenced in a study of T cell repertoires in cytomegalovirus infection (dated by TCRdb to the late 2010s). What these receptors recognize is not known. The treatment or condition label of this sample denotes: in vitro stimulation with specific CMV peptide epitopes to enrich CMV-specific T cells. The sequencer listed for this sample is Illumina HiSeq 1500. TCRdb itself trimmed the public reads at Q25 with fastp, ran MiXCR and retained productive beta chains. Duplicate CDR3 protein sequences are folded into a single record with the most common DNA and genes. The table for this sample lists some 270,000 distinct CDR3 sequences; less than 25% of them were counted only once. Clones ranked in the top ten supply about 21% of the sample. The sequences come from cultured PBMCs, collected from culture after CMV antigen stimulation. The receptor set was obtained from a human donor in good health (CMV status not recorded). Some clones in this sample may be carry-over from other donors' samples.

The chain combines TRBV19 with TRBJ2-1, with 14 bases lining up with TRBD2. Per germline, CDR1 LNHDA and CDR2 SQIVND (reference sequence). The trim removed 3 bases at V and 9 bases at J, leaving 10 bases unmatched. The CDR3 loop spans 17 amino acids. DNA for the CDR3: TGTGCCAGTAGTATCCGAGGACTAGCGGGAGGATCGGGTGAGCAGTTCTTC. It codes for CASSIRGLAGGSGEQFF.

The chain links TRBV7-4 to TRBJ2-2; TRBD2 matches at 8 bases. In germline, CDR1 is SGHVT, CDR2 SQSDAQ. Unmatched junction bases numbered 5, after V lost 4 bases and J lost 1 base. CDR3 length: 16 residues. CDR3: CASSSPAGGNTGELFF. The CDR3 DNA follows: TGTGCCAGCAGCTCCCCTGCGGGAGGGAACACCGGGGAGCTGTTTTTT.

The rearrangement joins TRBV29-1 to TRBJ2-3; D is possibly TRBD2 (5 bases). Between the trimmed V and J ends, which lost 3 bases and 6 bases, there was a span of 16 bases. The CDR3 has 14 residues. Germline CDR1 and CDR2: SQVTM and ANQGSEA. DNA for the CDR3: TGCAGCGTTGATGATTGGACTCGACGGGATACGCAGTATTTT. Translated, it gives CSVDDWTRRDTQYF.

This clonotype has at least ten counts. The J gene is TRBJ1-2, the V gene TRBV7-9; D might be TRBD1 (5 bases). The germline CDR1 and CDR2 sequences are SEHNR and FQNEAQ (reference sequence). The CDR3 contains 14 residues. V was trimmed by 4 bases and J by 2 bases, leaving 11 bases between them. The chain's CDR3 is CASSSPGDNYGYTF. CDR3 in DNA: TGTGCCAGCAGCTCCCCCGGGGACAACTATGGCTACACCTTC.

Only a few counts were recorded for this clonotype. This sequence joins TRBV2 and TRBJ2-3; weak D call: TRBD2 (8 bases). The V gene's germline CDR1 is SNHLY and CDR2 FYNNEI. The CDR3 has 15 residues. V lost 8 bases and J lost 5, with 20 bases in between. CDR3 sequence: CASHLRDSGGDTQYF. The CDR3 DNA sequence: TGTGCCAGCCACCTCCGGGACAGCGGGGGAGATACGCAGTATTTT.

This clonotype was seen at least ten times. CDR3 sequence: CASSLQRTNYNEQFF. As DNA, the CDR3 is TGTGCCAGCAGCTTACAACGGACCAACTACAATGAGCAGTTCTTC. This chain links TRBV7-8 with TRBJ2-1, with D unresolved. The CDR3 covers 15 residues. The V gene lost 2 bases and the J gene lost 3 bases, with 11 bases spanning the gap. Germline V gene sequence: CDR1 SGHVS, CDR2 FQNEAQ.

This clonotype was seen a handful of times. J is TRBJ2-4 and V is TRBV4-3; the match to TRBD2 covers 8 bases. Germline V lookup: CDR1 LGHNA, CDR2 YSLEER. There are 16 residues in the CDR3. V lost 2 bases and J lost 5; bases outside the gene matches: 8. The chain's CDR3 is CASSQNPAGVQNIQYF. CDR3 DNA sequence: TGCGCCAGCAGCCAAAACCCAGCGGGAGTTCAAAACATTCAGTACTTC.

This clonotype appeared a few times. V usage is TRBV19 and J usage is TRBJ2-1; 7 bases fit TRBD2. CDR1 and CDR2 from the germline V gene are LNHDA and SQIVND (reference sequence). The CDR3 extends over 15 amino acids. V shed 3 bases and J 3 bases; nucleotides not matched to a gene: 5. As DNA, the CDR3 is TGTGCCAGTAGTATCGATGGACTAGTCTACAATGAGCAGTTCTTC. Encoded protein: CASSIDGLVYNEQFF.

This clonotype turned up a few times. The rearrangement uses TRBV19 and TRBJ1-1, with a weak D call TRBD1 (6 bases). The germline V gene has CDR1 LNHDA and CDR2 SQIVND (reference sequence). V lost 8 bases to trimming and J lost 2 bases, with 21 bases between them. The CDR3 is made up of 16 amino acids. This CDR3 is CASGYSPGAGNTEAFF. CDR3 nucleotides: TGTGCCAGTGGCTACTCTCCGGGGGCAGGAAACACTGAAGCTTTCTTT.

The CDR3 bases are TGCAGTGCTAGATCCGTGACTAGCGGGAGTGGGAATGAGCAGTTCTTC. It translates to CSARSVTSGSGNEQFF. This chain links TRBV20-1 with TRBJ2-1; the match to TRBD2 covers 12 bases. The junction had 9 bases not matched to a gene; V was cut back by 2 bases and J by 7 bases. The CDR3 length is 16 residues. The germline CDR1 and CDR2 sequences are DFQATT and SNEGSKA (reference sequence).

In this sample, this clonotype turned up a few times. The chain has TRBV7-9 and TRBJ2-5, with a tentative D call TRBD1 (6 bases). Trimming shortened V by 5 bases and J by 4 bases, and 11 bases separated the two germline ends. The CDR3 sequence is 13 residues long. CDR1 is SEHNR and CDR2 is FQNEAQ in the germline V gene (reference sequence). CDR3 DNA: TGTGCCAGCAGCGCCAGGGGACCAGAGACCCAGTACTTC. It encodes CASSARGPETQYF.

The chain couples TRBV4-1 to TRBJ2-7; 7 bases align to TRBD2. Germline assignment: CDR1 MGHRA and CDR2 YSYEKL. This CDR3 region has 15 residues. V lost 6 bases and J lost 0; bases outside the gene matches: 8. CDR3 coding DNA: TGCGCCAGCAGTTTAGAACTAGCGTCCTCCTACGAGCAGTACTTC. Its translation: CASSLELASSYEQYF.

For this clonotype: It may be a read error: a sequence one base away is much more abundant. The missing conserved phenylalanine or tryptophan at the end of this CDR3 makes a read error likely. The V gene is TRBV18, the J gene TRBJ2-3; D is unresolved. CDR3 length: 15 residues. The germline V gene encodes CDR1 KGHSH and CDR2 LQKENI. V was trimmed by 6 bases and J by 4 bases, leaving 17 bases between them. The CDR3 DNA is TGTGCCAGCTCCCGGGCCGAGGCCCGGCCAGATACGCAGTATTGT. Its protein product is CASSRAEARPDTQYC.

This clonotype was seen at least ten times. This chain connects TRBV7-6 to TRBJ2-3; the D is unclear. The V gene's germline CDR1 is SGHVS and CDR2 FNYEAQ. This CDR3 spans 15 amino acids. The V end lost 1 base, the J end lost 2 bases, and 10 bases lay between the germline ends. CDR3 nucleotides: TGTGCCAGCAGCTTAGTTGGGGTGATCACAGATACGCAGTATTTT. Protein product: CASSLVGVITDTQYF. Full variable domain (missing parts from reference TRBV7-6 and TRBJ2-3): GAGVSQSPRYKVTKRGQDVALRCDPISGHVSLYWYRQALGQGPEFLTYFNYEAQQDKSGLPNDRFSAERPEGSISTLTIQRTEQRDSAMYRCASSLVGVITDTQYFGPGTRLTVL.

This chain joins TRBV11-2 and TRBJ2-1; no firm D call. Germline CDR1 and CDR2: SGHAT and FQNNGV. This CDR3 region has 12 residues. The V and J ends lost 5 bases and 4 bases respectively, with 6 bases between them. This CDR3 is CASSALYNEQFF. CDR3 DNA sequence: TGTGCCAGCAGCGCGCTTTACAATGAGCAGTTCTTC.

This clonotype appeared a few times. The V call is TRBV2, the J call TRBJ2-7, with 7 positions matching TRBD1. CDR1 is SNHLY and CDR2 is FYNNEI in the germline V gene. V dropped 6 bases and J dropped 4; count of bases not matched to a gene: 3. The CDR3 loop spans 12 amino acids. DNA for the CDR3: TGTGCCAGCAGCGTACAGGGGTACGAGCAGTACGTC. Its protein product is CASSVQGYEQYV.